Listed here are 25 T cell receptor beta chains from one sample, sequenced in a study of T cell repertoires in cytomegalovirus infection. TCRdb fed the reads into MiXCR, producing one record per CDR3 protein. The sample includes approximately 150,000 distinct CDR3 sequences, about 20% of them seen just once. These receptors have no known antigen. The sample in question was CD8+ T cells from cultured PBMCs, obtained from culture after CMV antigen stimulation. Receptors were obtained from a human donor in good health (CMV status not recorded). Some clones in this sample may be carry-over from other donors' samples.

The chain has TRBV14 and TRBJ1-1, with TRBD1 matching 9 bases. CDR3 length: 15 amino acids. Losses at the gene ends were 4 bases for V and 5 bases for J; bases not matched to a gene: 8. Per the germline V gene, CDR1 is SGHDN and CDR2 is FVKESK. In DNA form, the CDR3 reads TGTGCCAGCAGCCCCCCGACAGGGGGAGTGACTGAAGCTTTCTTT. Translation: CASSPPTGGVTEAFF.

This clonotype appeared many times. The CDR3 DNA sequence: TGTGCCAGCAGTCCGAGGGTCACAGATACGCAGTATTTT. Its protein is CASSPRVTDTQYF. V gene TRBV27 combines with J gene TRBJ2-3; a possible D gene is TRBD2 (5 bases). Germline-derived CDR1 and CDR2 are MNHEY and SMNVEV (reference sequence). CDR3 length: 13 residues. V was shortened by 5 bases and J by 2 bases, with 8 bases between the two germline ends.

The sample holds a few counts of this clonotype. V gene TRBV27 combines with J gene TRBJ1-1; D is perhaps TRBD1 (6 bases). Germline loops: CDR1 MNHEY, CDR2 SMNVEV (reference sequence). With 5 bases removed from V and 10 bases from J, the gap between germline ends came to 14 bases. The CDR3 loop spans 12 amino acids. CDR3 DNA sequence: TGTGCCAGCAGTGACACAGGGCGGGCAGCTTTCTTT. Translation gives CASSDTGRAAFF.

The CDR3, as DNA: TGTGCCAGCAGCCCACAAGGGGCTGGATTCTCTGGGGCCAACGTCCTGACTTTC. Protein product: CASSPQGAGFSGANVLTF. The rearrangement uses TRBV7-9 and TRBJ2-6, with a possible D match to TRBD1 (5 bases). Trimming removed 5 bases from V and 0 bases from J, with 17 bases in between. This CDR3 is 18 amino acids long. CDR1 is SEHNR and CDR2 is FQNEAQ in the germline V gene (reference sequence).

CDR3 DNA: TGTGCCAGCAGCTCGACAGGGGCTAATGAAAAACTGTTTTTT. Translation gives CASSSTGANEKLFF. The chain combines TRBV9 with TRBJ1-4, with TRBD1 identical over 8 bases. The length of the CDR3 is 14 residues. Germline V gives CDR1 SGDLS, CDR2 YYNGEE. With 4 bases clipped from V and 3 bases from J, the junction kept 2 bases outside the gene matches. Full variable domain (rest looked up from reference TRBV9 and TRBJ1-4): DSGVTQTPKHLITATGQRVTLRCSPRSGDLSVYWYQQSLDQGLQFLIQYYNGEERAKGNILERFSAQQFPDLHSELNLSSLELGDSALYFCASSSTGANEKLFFGSGTQLSVL.

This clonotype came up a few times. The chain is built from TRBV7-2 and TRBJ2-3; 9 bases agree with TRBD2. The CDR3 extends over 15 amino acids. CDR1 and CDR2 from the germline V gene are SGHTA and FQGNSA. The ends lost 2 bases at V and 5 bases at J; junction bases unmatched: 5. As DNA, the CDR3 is TGTGCCAGCAGCTTAAGACTAGCGGCAGGAGATACGCAGTATTTT. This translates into CASSLRLAAGDTQYF.

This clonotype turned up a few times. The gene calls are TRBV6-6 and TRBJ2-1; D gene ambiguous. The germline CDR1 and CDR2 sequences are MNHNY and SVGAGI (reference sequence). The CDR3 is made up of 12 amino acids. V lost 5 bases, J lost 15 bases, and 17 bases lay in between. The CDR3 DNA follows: TGTGCCAGCAGTCAGACGGTCAAGGTCGGGTTCTTC. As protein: CASSQTVKVGFF.

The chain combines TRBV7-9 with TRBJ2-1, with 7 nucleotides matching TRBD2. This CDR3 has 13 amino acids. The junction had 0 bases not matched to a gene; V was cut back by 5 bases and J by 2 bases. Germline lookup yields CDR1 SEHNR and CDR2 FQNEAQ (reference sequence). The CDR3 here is CASSGGAYNEQFF. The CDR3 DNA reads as TGTGCCAGCAGCGGGGGGGCCTACAATGAGCAGTTCTTC.

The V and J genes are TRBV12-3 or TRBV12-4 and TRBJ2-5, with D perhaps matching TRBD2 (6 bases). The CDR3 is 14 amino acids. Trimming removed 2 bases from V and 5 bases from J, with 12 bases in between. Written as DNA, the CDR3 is TGTGCCAGCAGTTTAACTAGCCCCTTGGAGACCCAGTACTTC. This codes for CASSLTSPLETQYF.

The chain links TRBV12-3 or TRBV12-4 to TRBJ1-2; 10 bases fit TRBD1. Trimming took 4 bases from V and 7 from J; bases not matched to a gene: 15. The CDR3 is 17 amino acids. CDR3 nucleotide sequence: TGTGCCAGCAGTTCTAGGGGTCTAATAGGGACAGGGGTTGGCTACACCTTC. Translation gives CASSSRGLIGTGVGYTF.

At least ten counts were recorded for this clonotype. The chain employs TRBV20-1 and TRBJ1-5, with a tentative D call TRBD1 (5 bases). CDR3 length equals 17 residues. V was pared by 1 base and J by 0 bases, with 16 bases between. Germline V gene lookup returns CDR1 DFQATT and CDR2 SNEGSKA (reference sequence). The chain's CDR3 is CSARGDPEGYSNQPQHF. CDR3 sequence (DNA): TGCAGTGCTAGAGGGGACCCCGAGGGGTATAGCAATCAGCCCCAGCATTTT.

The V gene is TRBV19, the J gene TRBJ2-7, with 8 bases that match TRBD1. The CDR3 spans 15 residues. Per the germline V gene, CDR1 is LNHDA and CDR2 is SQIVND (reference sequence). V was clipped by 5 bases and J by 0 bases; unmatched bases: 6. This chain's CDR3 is CASSPGTGLSYEQYF. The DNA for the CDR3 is TGTGCCAGTAGTCCCGGGACAGGACTCTCCTACGAGCAGTACTTC.

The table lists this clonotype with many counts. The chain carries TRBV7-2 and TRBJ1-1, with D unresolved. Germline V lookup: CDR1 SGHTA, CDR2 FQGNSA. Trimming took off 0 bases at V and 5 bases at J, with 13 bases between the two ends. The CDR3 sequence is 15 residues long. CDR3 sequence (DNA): TGTGCCAGCAGCTTAGCTCTTGGCCTGAGGACTGAAGCTTTCTTT. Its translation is CASSLALGLRTEAFF. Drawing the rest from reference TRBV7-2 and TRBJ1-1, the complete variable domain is GAGVSQSPSNKVTEKGKDVELRCDPISGHTALYWYRQSLGQGLEFLIYFQGNSAPDKSGLPSDRFSAERTGGSVSTLTIQRTQQEDSAVYLCASSLALGLRTEAFFGQGTRLTVV.

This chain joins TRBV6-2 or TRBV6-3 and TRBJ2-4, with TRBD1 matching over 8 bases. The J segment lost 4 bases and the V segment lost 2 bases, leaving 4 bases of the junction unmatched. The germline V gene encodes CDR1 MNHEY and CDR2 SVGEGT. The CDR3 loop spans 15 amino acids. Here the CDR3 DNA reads TGTGCCAGCAGTTACCGTCGACAGGGGAAAAACATTCAGTACTTC. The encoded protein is CASSYRRQGKNIQYF.

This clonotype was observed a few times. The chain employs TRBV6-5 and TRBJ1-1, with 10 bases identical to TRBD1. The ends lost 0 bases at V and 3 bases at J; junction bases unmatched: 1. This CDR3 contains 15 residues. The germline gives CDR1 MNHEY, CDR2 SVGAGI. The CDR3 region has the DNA TGTGCCAGCAGTTACTCCGGGACAGGGGACACTGAAGCTTTCTTT. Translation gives CASSYSGTGDTEAFF.

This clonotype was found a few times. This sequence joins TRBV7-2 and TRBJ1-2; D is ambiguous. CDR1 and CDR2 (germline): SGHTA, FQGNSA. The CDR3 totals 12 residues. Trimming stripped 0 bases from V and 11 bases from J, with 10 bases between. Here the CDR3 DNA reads TGTGCCAGCAGCTTAGCTGGCGTCGGGTACACCTTC. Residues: CASSLAGVGYTF.

The CDR3 region is CASSLDGDSYEQYF. In DNA, the CDR3 is TGTGCCAGCAGCTTGGACGGTGACTCCTACGAGCAGTACTTC. This chain uses TRBV5-4 with TRBJ2-7; D remains unclear. V lost 0 bases and J lost 0, with 7 bases in between. The CDR3 has 14 amino acids. Germline V CDR1 and CDR2: SGHNT, YYREEE (reference sequence).

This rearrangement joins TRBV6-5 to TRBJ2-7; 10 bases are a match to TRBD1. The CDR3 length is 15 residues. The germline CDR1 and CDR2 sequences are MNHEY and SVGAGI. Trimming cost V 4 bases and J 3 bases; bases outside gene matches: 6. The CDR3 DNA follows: TGTGCCAGCAGTTGGGGGACAGGGGAGGTCTACGAGCAGTACTTC. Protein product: CASSWGTGEVYEQYF.

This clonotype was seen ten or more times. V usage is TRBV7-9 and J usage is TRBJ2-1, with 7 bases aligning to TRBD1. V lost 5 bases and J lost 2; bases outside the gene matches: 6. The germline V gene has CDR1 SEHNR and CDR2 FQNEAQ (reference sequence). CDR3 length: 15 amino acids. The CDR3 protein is CASSQRDRTYNEQFF. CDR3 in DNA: TGTGCCAGCAGCCAACGGGACAGAACCTACAATGAGCAGTTCTTC.

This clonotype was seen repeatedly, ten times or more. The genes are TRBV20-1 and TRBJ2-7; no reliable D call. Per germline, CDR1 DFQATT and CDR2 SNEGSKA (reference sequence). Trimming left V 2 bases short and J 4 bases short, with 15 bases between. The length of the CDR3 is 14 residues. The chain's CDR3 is CSARSEGKEYEQYF. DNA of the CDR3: TGCAGTGCTAGATCTGAAGGGAAGGAATACGAGCAGTACTTC.

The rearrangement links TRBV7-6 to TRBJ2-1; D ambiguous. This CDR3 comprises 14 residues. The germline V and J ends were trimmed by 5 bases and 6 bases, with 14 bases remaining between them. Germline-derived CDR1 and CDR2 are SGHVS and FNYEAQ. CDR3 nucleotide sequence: TGTGCCAGCAGCATCACCGACCCGGTCAATGAGCAGTTCTTC. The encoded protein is CASSITDPVNEQFF.

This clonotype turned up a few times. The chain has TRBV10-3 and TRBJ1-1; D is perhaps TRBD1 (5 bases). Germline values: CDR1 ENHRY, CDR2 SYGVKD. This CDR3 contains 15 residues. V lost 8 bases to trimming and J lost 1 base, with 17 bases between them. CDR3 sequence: CAIAAAGHQNTEAFF. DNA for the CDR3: TGTGCCATCGCCGCTGCGGGGCACCAGAACACTGAAGCTTTCTTT.

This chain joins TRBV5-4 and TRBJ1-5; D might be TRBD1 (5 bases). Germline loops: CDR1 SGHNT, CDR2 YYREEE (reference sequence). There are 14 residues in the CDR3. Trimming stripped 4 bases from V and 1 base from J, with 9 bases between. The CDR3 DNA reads TGTGCCAGCAGCGGATGGGGGAGCAATCAGCCCCAGCATTTT. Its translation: CASSGWGSNQPQHF.

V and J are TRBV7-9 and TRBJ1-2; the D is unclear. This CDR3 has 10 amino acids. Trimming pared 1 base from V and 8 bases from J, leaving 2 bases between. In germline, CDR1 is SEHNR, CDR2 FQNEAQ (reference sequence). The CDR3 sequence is CASSLEGYTF. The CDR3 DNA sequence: TGTGCCAGCAGCTTAGAAGGCTACACCTTC.

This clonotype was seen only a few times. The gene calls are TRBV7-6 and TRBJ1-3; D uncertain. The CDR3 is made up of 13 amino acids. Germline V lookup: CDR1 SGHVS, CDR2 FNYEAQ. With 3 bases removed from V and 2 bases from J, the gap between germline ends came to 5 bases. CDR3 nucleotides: TGTGCCAGCAGCTTGACTGCTGGAAACACCATATATTTT. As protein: CASSLTAGNTIYF.